This T cell receptor (beta chain) emerged from a study of metastatic and nonmetastatic thyroid tumors. This clone came up many times. The CDR3 length is 14 residues. The germline gives CDR1 KGHSH, CDR2 LQKENI. With 6 bases removed from V and 6 bases from J, the gap between germline ends came to 18 bases. The entire patient cohort was treatment-naive prior to thyroid surgery. TCRdb redid the clone calls on the PCR reads using MiXCR. The table has over 25,000 clones, 15% to 20% seen once. Specimen: blood. The sequence derives from a female donor with papillary thyroid cancer or a benign thyroid nodule (not recorded which). Some clones in this sample may be carry-over from other donors' samples. J is TRBJ2-7 and V is TRBV18, with D maybe TRBD1 (5 bases). The CDR3 protein is CASSAGHGSGEQYF. CDR3 DNA sequence: TGTGCCAGCTCCGCCGGACATGGCTCGGGCGAGCAGTACTTC.